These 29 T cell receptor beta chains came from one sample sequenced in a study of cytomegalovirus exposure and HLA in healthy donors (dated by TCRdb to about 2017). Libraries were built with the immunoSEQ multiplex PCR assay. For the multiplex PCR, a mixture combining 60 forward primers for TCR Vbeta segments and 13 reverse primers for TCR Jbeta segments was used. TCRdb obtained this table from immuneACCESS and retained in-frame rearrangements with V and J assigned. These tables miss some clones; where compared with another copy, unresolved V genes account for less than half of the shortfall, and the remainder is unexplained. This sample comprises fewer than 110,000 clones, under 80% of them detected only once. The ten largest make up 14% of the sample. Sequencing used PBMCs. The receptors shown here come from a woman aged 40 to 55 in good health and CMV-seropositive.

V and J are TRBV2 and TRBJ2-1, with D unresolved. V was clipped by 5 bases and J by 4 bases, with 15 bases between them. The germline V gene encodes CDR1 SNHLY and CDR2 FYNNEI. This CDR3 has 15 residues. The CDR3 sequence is CASSPSTGSYNEQFF. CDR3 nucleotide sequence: TGTGCCAGCAGTCCGTCAACCGGGTCATACAATGAGCAGTTCTTC.

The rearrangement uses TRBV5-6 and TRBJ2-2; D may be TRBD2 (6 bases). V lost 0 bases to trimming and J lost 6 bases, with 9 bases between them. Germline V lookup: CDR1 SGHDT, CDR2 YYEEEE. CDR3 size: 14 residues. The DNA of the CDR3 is TGTGCCAGCAGCTTGGTTTCGGGGGCCGGGGAGCTGTTTTTT. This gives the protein CASSLVSGAGELFF.

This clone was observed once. As DNA, the CDR3 is TGTGCCAGCAGCCAAGAGGGCGGGAGGGAGACCCAGTACTTC. Residues: CASSQEGGRETQYF. The J gene is TRBJ2-5, the V gene TRBV14; 8 nucleotides line up with TRBD2. The CDR3 is 14 amino acids. In germline, CDR1 is SGHDN, CDR2 FVKESK. Unmatched junction bases numbered 2, after V lost 0 bases and J lost 5 bases. The full variable domain, rest sourced from reference TRBV14 and TRBJ2-5, is EAGVTQFPSHSVIEKGQTVTLRCDPISGHDNLYWYRRVMGKEIKFLLHFVKESKQDESGMPNNRFLAERTGGTYSTLKVQPAELEDSGVYFCASSQEGGRETQYFGPGTRLLVL.

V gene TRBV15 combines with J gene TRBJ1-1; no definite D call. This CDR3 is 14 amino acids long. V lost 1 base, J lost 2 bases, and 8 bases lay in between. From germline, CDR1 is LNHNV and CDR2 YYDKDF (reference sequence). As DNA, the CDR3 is TGTGCCACCAGCAGAGTAGGAGGTAACACTGAAGCTTTCTTT. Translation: CATSRVGGNTEAFF.

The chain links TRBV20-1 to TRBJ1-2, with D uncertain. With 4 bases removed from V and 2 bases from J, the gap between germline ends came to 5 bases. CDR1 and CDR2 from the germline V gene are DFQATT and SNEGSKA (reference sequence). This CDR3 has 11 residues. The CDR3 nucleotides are TGCAGTGCTAACGGGAACTATGGCTACACCTTC. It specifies CSANGNYGYTF.

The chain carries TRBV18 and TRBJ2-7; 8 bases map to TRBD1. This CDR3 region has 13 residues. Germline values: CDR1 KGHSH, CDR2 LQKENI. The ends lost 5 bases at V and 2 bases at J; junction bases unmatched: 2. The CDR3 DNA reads TGTGCCAGCTCAACAGGGGGAGCCTACGAGCAGTACTTC. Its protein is CASSTGGAYEQYF.

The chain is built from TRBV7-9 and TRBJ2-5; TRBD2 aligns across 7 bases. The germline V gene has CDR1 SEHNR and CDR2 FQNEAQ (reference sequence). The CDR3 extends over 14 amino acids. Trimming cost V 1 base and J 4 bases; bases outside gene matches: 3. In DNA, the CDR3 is TGTGCCAGCAGCTTAGAAGCGGGGCTAGAGACCCAGTACTTC. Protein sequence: CASSLEAGLETQYF.

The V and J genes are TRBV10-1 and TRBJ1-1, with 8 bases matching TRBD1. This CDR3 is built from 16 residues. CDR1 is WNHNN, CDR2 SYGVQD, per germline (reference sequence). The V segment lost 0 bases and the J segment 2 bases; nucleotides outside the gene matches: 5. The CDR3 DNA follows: TGCGCCAGCAGTGAGTCGGGGGCAGGGGGCAACACTGAAGCTTTCTTT. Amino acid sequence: CASSESGAGGNTEAFF.

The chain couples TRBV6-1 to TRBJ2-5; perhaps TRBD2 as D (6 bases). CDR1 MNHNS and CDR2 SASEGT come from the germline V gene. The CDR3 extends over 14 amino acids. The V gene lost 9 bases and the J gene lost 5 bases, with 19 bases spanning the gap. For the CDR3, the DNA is TGTGCCAGTGAGGGAGGATCTTCGTTGGAGACCCAGTACTTC. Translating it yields CASEGGSSLETQYF.

The CDR3 nucleotides are TGTGCCAGCAGTCGAAGGAGAGGCTCTGGGGCCAACGTCCTGACTTTC. The encoded protein is CASSRRRGSGANVLTF. V is TRBV7-2 and J is TRBJ2-6; D unresolved. The germline V and J ends were trimmed by 6 bases and 0 bases, with 12 bases remaining between them. The CDR3 runs 16 residues. Germline CDR1 is SGHTA and CDR2 is FQGNSA.

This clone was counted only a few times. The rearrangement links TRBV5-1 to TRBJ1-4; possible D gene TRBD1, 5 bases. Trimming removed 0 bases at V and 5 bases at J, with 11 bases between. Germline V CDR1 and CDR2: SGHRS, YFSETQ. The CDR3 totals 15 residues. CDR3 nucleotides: TGCGCCAGCAGCTTGGCTCAGGGTGGGAATGAAAAACTGTTTTTT. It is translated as CASSLAQGGNEKLFF.

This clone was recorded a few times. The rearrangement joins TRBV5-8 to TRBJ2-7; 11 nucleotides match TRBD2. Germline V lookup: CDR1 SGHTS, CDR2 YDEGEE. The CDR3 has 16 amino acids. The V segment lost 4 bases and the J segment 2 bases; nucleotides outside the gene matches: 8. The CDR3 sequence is CASSLRLAGGTYEQYF. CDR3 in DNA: TGTGCCAGCAGCCTCCGGCTAGCGGGGGGAACCTACGAGCAGTACTTC.

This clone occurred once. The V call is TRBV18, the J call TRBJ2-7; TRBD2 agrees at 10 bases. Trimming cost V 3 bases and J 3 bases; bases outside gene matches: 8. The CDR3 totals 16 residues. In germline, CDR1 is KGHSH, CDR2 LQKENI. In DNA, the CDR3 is TGTGCCAGCTCACCCCCCAGCGGGGGGGCAAACTACGAGCAGTACTTC. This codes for CASSPPSGGANYEQYF.

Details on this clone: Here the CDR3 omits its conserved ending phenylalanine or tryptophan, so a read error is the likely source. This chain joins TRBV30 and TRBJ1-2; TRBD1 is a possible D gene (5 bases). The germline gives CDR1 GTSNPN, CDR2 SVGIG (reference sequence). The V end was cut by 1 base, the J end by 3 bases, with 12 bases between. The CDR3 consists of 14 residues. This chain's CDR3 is CAWSAGSGDYGYTV. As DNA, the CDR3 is TGTGCCTGGAGTGCAGGGAGTGGGGACTATGGCTACACCGTC.

This chain's CDR3 is CASRQGNYGYTF. The CDR3 nucleotides are TGTGCCAGCAGACAGGGTAACTATGGCTACACCTTC. The V call is TRBV7-9, the J call TRBJ1-2, with a weak D call TRBD1 (6 bases). In germline, CDR1 is SEHNR, CDR2 FQNEAQ (reference sequence). This CDR3 has 12 residues. Between the trimmed V and J ends, which lost 6 bases and 1 base, there was a span of 6 bases.

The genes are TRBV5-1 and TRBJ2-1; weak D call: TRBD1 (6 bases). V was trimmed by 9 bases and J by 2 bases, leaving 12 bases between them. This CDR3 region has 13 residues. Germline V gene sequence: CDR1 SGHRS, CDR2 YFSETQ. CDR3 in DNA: TGCGCCACCAGACAGGCCCCCTACAATGAGCAGTTCTTC. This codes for CATRQAPYNEQFF.

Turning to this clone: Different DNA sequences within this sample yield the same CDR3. The CDR3 region is CAWSVQSNQPQHF. The CDR3, as DNA: TGTGCCTGGAGTGTACAAAGCAATCAGCCCCAGCATTTT. This chain links TRBV30 with TRBJ1-5; D gene ambiguous. The CDR3 sequence is 13 residues long. Trimming took off 0 bases at V and 1 base at J, with 4 bases between the two ends. Germline values: CDR1 GTSNPN, CDR2 SVGIG (reference sequence).

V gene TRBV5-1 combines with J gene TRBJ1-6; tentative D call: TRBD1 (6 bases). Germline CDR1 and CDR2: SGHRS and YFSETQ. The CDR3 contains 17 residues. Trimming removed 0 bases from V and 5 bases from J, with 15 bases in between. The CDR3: CASSLEITGQDNSPLHF. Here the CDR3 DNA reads TGCGCCAGCAGCTTGGAAATTACAGGGCAAGATAATTCACCCCTCCACTTT.

The DNA for the CDR3 is TGTGCCAGCGGGTCCGGGACAGGGGGCATTCAGTACTTC. Translated: CASGSGTGGIQYF. This sequence joins TRBV6-1 and TRBJ2-4; TRBD1 matches 11 bases. The CDR3 extends over 13 amino acids. Germline CDR1 reads MNHNS; CDR2 reads SASEGT. The V and J ends lost 8 bases and 9 bases, in that order; junction bases with no gene match: 6.

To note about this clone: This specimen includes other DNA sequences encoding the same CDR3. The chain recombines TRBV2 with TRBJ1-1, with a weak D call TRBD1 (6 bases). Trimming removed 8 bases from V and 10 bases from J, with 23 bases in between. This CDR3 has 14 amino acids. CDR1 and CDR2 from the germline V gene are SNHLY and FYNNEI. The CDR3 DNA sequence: TGTGCCAGCGCTGGGGGCGCTGGTGGGATGGGAGCTTTCTTT. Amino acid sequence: CASAGGAGGMGAFF.

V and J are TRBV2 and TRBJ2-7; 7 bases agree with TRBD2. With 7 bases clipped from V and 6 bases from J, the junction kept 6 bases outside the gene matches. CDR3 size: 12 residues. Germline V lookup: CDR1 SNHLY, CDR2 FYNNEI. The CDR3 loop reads CASTKGGAEQYF. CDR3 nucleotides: TGTGCCAGCACTAAGGGAGGGGCCGAGCAGTACTTC.

The CDR3 loop is CASSEFQGATDTQYF. The CDR3 region has the DNA TGCGCCAGCAGTGAGTTTCAGGGTGCCACAGATACGCAGTATTTT. This chain joins TRBV10-1 and TRBJ2-3; possible D gene TRBD1, 5 bases. CDR1 is WNHNN, CDR2 SYGVQD, per germline (reference sequence). The CDR3 loop spans 15 amino acids. Trimming took 1 base from V and 2 from J, leaving 10 bases between them.

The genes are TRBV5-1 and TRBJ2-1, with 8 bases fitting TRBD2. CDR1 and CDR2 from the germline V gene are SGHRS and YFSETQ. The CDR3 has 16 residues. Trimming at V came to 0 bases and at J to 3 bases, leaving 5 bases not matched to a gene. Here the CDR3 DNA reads TGCGCCAGCAGCTTGGGTGGGACTAGTGGCTACAATGAGCAGTTCTTC. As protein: CASSLGGTSGYNEQFF.

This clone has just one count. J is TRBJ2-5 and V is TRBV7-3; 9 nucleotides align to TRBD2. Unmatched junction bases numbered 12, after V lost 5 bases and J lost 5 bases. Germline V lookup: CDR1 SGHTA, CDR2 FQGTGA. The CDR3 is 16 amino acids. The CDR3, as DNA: TGTGCCAGCAGCCTAAATTCAGGGACTAGCCGGGAGACCCAGTACTTC. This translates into CASSLNSGTSRETQYF.

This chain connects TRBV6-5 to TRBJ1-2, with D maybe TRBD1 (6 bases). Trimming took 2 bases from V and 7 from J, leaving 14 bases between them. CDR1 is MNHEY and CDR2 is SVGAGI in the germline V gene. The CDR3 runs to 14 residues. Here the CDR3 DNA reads TGTGCCAGCAGTTACCACACAGGGATTGGTGGCTACACCTTC. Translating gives CASSYHTGIGGYTF.

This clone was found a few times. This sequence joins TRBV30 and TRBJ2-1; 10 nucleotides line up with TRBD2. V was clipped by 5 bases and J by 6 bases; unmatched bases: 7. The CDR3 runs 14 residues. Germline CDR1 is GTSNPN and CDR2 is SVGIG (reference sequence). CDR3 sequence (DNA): TGTGCCTGGTGGCCATGGACTAGCGGCAATGAGCAGTTCTTC. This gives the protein CAWWPWTSGNEQFF.

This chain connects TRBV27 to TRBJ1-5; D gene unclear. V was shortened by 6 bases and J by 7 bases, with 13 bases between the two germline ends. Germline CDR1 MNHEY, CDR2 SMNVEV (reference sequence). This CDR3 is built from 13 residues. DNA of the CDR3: TGTGCCAGCAGCCCTAATTCTTGGCAGCCCCAGCATTTT. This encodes CASSPNSWQPQHF.

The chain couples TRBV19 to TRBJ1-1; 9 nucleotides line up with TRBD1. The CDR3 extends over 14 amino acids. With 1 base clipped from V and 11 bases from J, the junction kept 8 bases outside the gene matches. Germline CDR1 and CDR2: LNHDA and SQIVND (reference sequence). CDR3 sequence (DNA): TGTGCCAGTAGTATAGTACAGGGGGCCAGACGGGCTTTCTTT. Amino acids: CASSIVQGARRAFF. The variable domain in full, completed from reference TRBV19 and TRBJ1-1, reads DGGITQSPKYLFRKEGQNVTLSCEQNLNHDAMYWYRQDPGQGLRLIYYSQIVNDFQKGDIAEGYSVSREKKESFPLTVTSAQKNPTAFYLCASSIVQGARRAFFGQGTRLTVV.

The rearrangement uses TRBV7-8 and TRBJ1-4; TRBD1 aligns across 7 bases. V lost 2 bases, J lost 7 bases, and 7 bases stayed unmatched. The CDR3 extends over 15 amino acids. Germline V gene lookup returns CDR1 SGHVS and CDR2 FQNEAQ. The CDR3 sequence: CASSLPTGVGEKLFF. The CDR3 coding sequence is TGTGCCAGCAGCTTACCCACAGGGGTAGGTGAAAAACTGTTTTTT.